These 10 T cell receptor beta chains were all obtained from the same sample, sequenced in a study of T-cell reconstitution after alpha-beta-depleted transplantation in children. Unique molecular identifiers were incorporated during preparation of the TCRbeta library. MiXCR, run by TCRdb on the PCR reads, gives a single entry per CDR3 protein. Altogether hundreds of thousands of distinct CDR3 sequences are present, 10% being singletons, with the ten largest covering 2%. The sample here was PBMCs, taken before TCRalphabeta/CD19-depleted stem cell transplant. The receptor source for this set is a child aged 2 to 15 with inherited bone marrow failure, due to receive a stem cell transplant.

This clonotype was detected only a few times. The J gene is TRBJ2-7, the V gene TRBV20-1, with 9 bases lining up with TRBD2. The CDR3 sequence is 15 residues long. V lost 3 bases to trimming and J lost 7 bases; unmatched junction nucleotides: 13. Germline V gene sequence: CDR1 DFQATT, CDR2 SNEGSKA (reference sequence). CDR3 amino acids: CSASRAAGGFYEQYF. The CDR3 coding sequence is TGCAGTGCTAGTAGAGCTGCGGGAGGGTTTTATGAGCAGTACTTC.

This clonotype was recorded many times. Here the CDR3 reads CASSSSVDTQYF. Here the CDR3 DNA reads TGTGCCAGCAGCTCGTCCGTGGATACGCAGTATTTT. V usage is TRBV13 and J usage is TRBJ2-3; D is undetermined. The length of the CDR3 is 12 residues. Per the germline V gene, CDR1 is PRHDT and CDR2 is FYEKMQ (reference sequence). The V end was cut by 4 bases, the J end by 6 bases, with 8 bases between.

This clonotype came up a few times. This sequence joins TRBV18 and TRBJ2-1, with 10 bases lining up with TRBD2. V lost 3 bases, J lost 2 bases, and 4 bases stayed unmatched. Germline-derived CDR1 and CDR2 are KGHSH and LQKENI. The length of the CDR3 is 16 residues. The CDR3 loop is CASSPQLAGPYNEQFF. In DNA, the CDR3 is TGTGCCAGCTCACCCCAACTAGCGGGACCCTACAATGAGCAGTTCTTC.

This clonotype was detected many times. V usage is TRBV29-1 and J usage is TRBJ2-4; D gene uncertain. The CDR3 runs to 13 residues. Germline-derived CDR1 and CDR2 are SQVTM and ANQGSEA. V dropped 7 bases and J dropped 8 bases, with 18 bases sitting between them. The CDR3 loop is CSGMTPGLDIQYF. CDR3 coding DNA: TGCAGCGGAATGACCCCCGGTTTAGACATTCAGTACTTC.

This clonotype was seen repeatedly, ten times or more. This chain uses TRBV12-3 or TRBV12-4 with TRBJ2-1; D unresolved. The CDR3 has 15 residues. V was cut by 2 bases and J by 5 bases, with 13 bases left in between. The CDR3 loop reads CASSLRLGAHNEQFF. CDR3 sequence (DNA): TGTGCCAGCAGTTTACGGCTAGGAGCCCACAATGAGCAGTTCTTC.

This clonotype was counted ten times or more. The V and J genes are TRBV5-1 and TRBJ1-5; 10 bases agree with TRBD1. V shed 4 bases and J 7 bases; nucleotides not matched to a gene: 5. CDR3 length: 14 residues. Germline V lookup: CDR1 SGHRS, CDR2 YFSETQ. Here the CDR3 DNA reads TGCGCCAGCAGCCCCGGGACAGGGGTGCAGCCCCAGCATTTT. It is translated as CASSPGTGVQPQHF.

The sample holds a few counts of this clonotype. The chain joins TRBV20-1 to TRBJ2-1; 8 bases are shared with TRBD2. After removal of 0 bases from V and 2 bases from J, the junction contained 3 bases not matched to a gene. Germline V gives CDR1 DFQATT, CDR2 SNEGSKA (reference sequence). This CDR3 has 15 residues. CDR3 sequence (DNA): TGCAGTGCTAGAGAGGGTAGCGGGACCTACAATGAGCAGTTCTTC. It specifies CSAREGSGTYNEQFF.

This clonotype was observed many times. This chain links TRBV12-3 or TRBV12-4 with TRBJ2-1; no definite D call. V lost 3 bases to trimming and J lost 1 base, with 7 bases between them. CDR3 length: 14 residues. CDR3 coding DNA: TGTGCCAGCAGTTTGGATGATTCCTACAATGAGCAGTTCTTC. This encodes CASSLDDSYNEQFF.

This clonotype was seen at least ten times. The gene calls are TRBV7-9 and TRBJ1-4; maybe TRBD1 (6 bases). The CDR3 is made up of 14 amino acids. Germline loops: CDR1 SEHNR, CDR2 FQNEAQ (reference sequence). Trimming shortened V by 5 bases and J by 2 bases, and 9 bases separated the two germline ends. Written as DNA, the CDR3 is TGTGCCAGCAGCACAGGGCTTACTAATGAAAAACTGTTTTTT. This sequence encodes CASSTGLTNEKLFF.

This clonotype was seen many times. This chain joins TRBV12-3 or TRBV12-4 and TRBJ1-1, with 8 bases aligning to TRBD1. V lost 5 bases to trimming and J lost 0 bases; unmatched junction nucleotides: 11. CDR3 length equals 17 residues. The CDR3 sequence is CASSRLQGALMNTEAFF. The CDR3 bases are TGTGCCAGCAGTCGACTGCAGGGGGCCCTTATGAACACTGAAGCTTTCTTT.